This entry lists 18 T cell receptor beta chains sequenced from one sample in a study of CXCR3-negative and CXCR3-positive naive CD8 T cells. Notes on the study in general: Higher TRB CDR3 hydrophobicity marked CXCR3-positive naive cells relative to CXCR3-negative naive cells.

Their recognized antigens are unknown. Researchers prepared the TRB cDNA libraries using 5' RACE with UMI labels. Following a re-call of the 5' RACE reads, TCRdb has one entry per CDR3 protein and lacks DNA. In total, the table holds about 85,000 distinct CDR3 sequences. Input material: naive CXCR3+ CD8+ T cells from blood. Specified subset: CD45RO-CCR7+CD27+CD95- naive CD8+ T cells expressing CXCR3 (TNR3+). These receptors came from a human donor in good health. Some clones in this sample may be carry-over from other donors' samples.

V and J are TRBV28 and TRBJ2-3; TCRdb's D call, TRBD1, is unchecked because there is no DNA. CDR3 length equals 19 residues. The germline V gene has CDR1 MDHEN and CDR2 SYDVKM. This CDR3 is CASSQIFGTVSGRADTQYF.

V gene TRBV28 combines with J gene TRBJ2-5; TCRdb reports TRBD1, a call that lacks DNA to check it against. Germline CDR1 and CDR2: MDHEN and SYDVKM. The CDR3 has 13 amino acids. CDR3 in amino acids: CAAGQPSWETQYF.

The chain has TRBV13 and TRBJ1-4. This CDR3 is built from 12 residues. Looked up from germline, CDR1 is PRHDT and CDR2 is FYEKMQ (reference sequence). CDR3 amino acids: CASSLIGEKLFF.

The chain has TRBV20-1 and TRBJ2-7; TCRdb reports TRBD1, a call that lacks DNA to check it against. This CDR3 spans 14 amino acids. CDR1 DFQATT and CDR2 SNEGSKA come from the germline V gene (reference sequence). Here the CDR3 reads CSAHRRQGAGEQYF.

V usage is TRBV4-1 and J usage is TRBJ1-2; TCRdb's D gene call, TRBD1, goes unchecked for lack of DNA. Germline CDR1 reads MGHRA; CDR2 reads YSYEKL. This CDR3 contains 14 residues. This CDR3 is CASSQVRGDYGYTF.

V usage is TRBV4-2 and J usage is TRBJ1-5; the D gene TCRdb calls, TRBD1, cannot be checked with no DNA. The CDR3 covers 16 residues. Per germline, CDR1 LGHNA and CDR2 YNFKEQ. The CDR3 loop reads CASSLTGVGRNQPQHF.

The chain joins TRBV5-1 to TRBJ2-5. Germline V gives CDR1 SGHRS, CDR2 YFSETQ. The CDR3 is made up of 11 amino acids. The CDR3 is CASSSTGTQYF.

CDR3: CASSQAGAPEAFF. The V call is TRBV4-1, the J call TRBJ1-1; TCRdb calls TRBD1, which cannot be checked without DNA. The V gene's germline CDR1 is MGHRA and CDR2 YSYEKL. The CDR3 length is 13 residues.

The chain is built from TRBV19 and TRBJ2-1; there is no DNA to check the TCRdb D call of TRBD1. The CDR3 covers 15 residues. Germline CDR1 LNHDA, CDR2 SQIVND (reference sequence). The CDR3 loop is CASTRVIHSYNEQFF. The complete variable domain, with remaining parts taken from reference TRBV19 and TRBJ2-1, reads DGGITQSPKYLFRKEGQNVTLSCEQNLNHDAMYWYRQDPGQGLRLIYYSQIVNDFQKGDIAEGYSVSREKKESFPLTVTSAQKNPTAFYLCASTRVIHSYNEQFFGPGTRLTVL.

This chain connects TRBV6-2 or TRBV6-3 to TRBJ1-1. Germline V gene data show CDR1 as MNHEY and CDR2 as SVGEGT. The CDR3 has 12 residues. The CDR3 region is CASEGIRTEAFF.

The V and J genes are TRBV15 and TRBJ2-7; the D gene TCRdb calls, TRBD1, cannot be checked with no DNA. Germline V CDR1 and CDR2: LNHNV, YYDKDF (reference sequence). This CDR3 is built from 16 residues. CDR3 region: CATSRGGGQVLYEQYF.

The chain joins TRBV7-6 to TRBJ2-6; the D gene TCRdb calls, TRBD1, cannot be checked with no DNA. The CDR3 covers 18 residues. CDR1 and CDR2 (germline): SGHVS, FNYEAQ. CDR3 protein: CASRSNRGFTSGANVLTF.

The chain carries TRBV7-9 and TRBJ1-4; the D call of TRBD1 rests on TCRdb alone, since no DNA is present to check it. Germline V lookup: CDR1 SEHNR, CDR2 FQNEAQ (reference sequence). This CDR3 is 14 amino acids long. The chain's CDR3 is CASSFRGDNEKLFF.

The rearrangement joins TRBV28 to TRBJ2-6. Germline lookup yields CDR1 MDHEN and CDR2 SYDVKM. This CDR3 is built from 15 residues. The CDR3 sequence is CASSLYVSGANVLTF.

The chain couples TRBV29-1 to TRBJ2-1; there is no DNA to check the TCRdb D call of TRBD1. Per germline, CDR1 SQVTM and CDR2 ANQGSEA. The CDR3 is made up of 16 amino acids. The CDR3: CSVEEGHRFSYNEQFF.

The chain combines TRBV9 with TRBJ2-2; the D gene TCRdb calls, TRBD2, cannot be checked with no DNA. Per the germline V gene, CDR1 is SGDLS and CDR2 is YYNGEE. CDR3 size: 16 residues. CDR3 protein: CASSVGTSGRSGELFF.

The rearrangement links TRBV4-2 to TRBJ2-7; TCRdb outputs TRBD1, but without DNA this stays unchecked. The length of the CDR3 is 15 residues. Germline-derived CDR1 and CDR2 are LGHNA and YNFKEQ. The chain's CDR3 is CASSPGTGGTYEQYF.

The chain couples TRBV10-3 to TRBJ2-1. The length of the CDR3 is 14 residues. Per germline, CDR1 ENHRY and CDR2 SYGVKD. CDR3 protein: CAISSTVGNNEQFF.